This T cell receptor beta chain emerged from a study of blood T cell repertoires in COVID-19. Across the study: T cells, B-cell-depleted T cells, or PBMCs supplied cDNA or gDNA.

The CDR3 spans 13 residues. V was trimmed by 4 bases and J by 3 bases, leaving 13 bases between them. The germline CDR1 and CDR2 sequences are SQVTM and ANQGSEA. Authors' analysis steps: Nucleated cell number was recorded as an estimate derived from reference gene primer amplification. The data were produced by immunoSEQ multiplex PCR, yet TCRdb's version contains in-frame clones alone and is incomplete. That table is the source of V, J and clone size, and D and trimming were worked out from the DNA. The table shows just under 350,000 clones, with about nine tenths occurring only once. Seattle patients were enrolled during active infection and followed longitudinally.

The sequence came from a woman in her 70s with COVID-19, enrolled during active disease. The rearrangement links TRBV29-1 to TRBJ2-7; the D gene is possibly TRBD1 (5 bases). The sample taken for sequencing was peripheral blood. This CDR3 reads CSVVLQGIYEQYF. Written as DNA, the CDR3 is TGCAGCGTTGTACTGCAGGGTATCTACGAGCAGTACTTC.